This T cell receptor (beta chain) was identified during a study of CXCR3-negative and CXCR3-positive naive CD8 T cells. The method, 5' RACE with UMI labels, was used to prepare the TRB cDNA libraries. Reprocessing the 5' RACE reads, TCRdb reports a single entry for every CDR3 protein and omits DNA. Its table lists 100,000 to 150,000 distinct CDR3 sequences. Points from the study as a whole: Naive CXCR3-positive and CXCR3-negative cells shared similar TRBV-TRBJ usage, unlike memory cells.

The V gene's germline CDR1 is SGHTA and CDR2 FQGNSA. This CDR3 contains 16 residues. Turning to this clonotype: Its specificity is not known.

Sequencing was performed on naive CXCR3- CD8+ T cells from blood. As to subset: CD45RO-CCR7+CD27+CD95- naive CD8+ T cells lacking CXCR3 (TNR3-). The chain combines TRBV7-2 with TRBJ2-7; TCRdb outputs TRBD1, but without DNA this stays unchecked. The sequence came from a human donor in good health. Some clones in this sample may be carry-over from other donors' samples. The CDR3 loop is CASSLPLAGASYEQYF.